The 19 T cell receptor beta chains below were found in one sample sequenced in a study of shared clonotypes between healthy human individuals. The method was immunoSEQ multiplex PCR; TCRdb's version includes in-frame clones alone and lacks a portion of them. The data show 2.5 million or so clones, around nine tenths seen once. Sample: naive CD4+ T cells sorted from blood. Regarding subset: CD45RA+ positively selected. The receptors stem from a man aged 18-30 years in good health.

This chain connects TRBV27 to TRBJ1-5; D might be TRBD1 (6 bases). The CDR3 length is 13 residues. Germline CDR1 MNHEY, CDR2 SMNVEV (reference sequence). V was trimmed by 6 bases and J by 5 bases, leaving 11 bases between them. The CDR3 loop reads CASRSRGYQPQHF. For the CDR3, the DNA is TGTGCCAGCAGATCAAGGGGGTATCAGCCCCAGCATTTT.

The V and J genes are TRBV18 and TRBJ1-1; 8 bases match TRBD1. The CDR3 sequence is 16 residues long. In germline, CDR1 is KGHSH, CDR2 LQKENI. The ends lost 2 bases at V and 3 bases at J; junction bases unmatched: 8. The CDR3 DNA sequence: TGTGCCAGCTCACCAAGTTTAACAGGGGGGTACACTGAAGCTTTCTTT. Its protein is CASSPSLTGGYTEAFF.

The V gene is TRBV19, the J gene TRBJ2-1; 13 positions match TRBD2. V was pared by 6 bases and J by 9 bases, with 2 bases of the junction left unmatched. Germline CDR1 and CDR2: LNHDA and SQIVND (reference sequence). The CDR3 contains 13 residues. CDR3 sequence reads: CASSGLAGVEQFF. In nucleotides, the CDR3 is TGTGCCAGTAGCGGACTAGCGGGAGTTGAGCAGTTCTTC. The whole variable domain, remainder taken from reference TRBV19 and TRBJ2-1, is DGGITQSPKYLFRKEGQNVTLSCEQNLNHDAMYWYRQDPGQGLRLIYYSQIVNDFQKGDIAEGYSVSREKKESFPLTVTSAQKNPTAFYLCASSGLAGVEQFFGPGTRLTVL.

CDR3: CASSEFGGGANTQYF. The CDR3 DNA follows: TGTGCCAGCAGTGAATTTGGCGGGGGGGCGAATACGCAGTATTTT. This chain connects TRBV25-1 to TRBJ2-3, with 9 positions matching TRBD2. The CDR3 is 15 residues long. The germline CDR1 and CDR2 sequences are MGHDK and SYGVNS. After removal of 1 base from V and 7 bases from J, the junction contained 6 bases not matched to a gene.

The chain links TRBV18 to TRBJ2-5; D may be TRBD2 (6 bases). From germline, CDR1 is KGHSH and CDR2 LQKENI. This CDR3 is built from 15 residues. V lost 4 bases and J lost 1, with 13 bases in between. The CDR3 DNA reads as TGTGCCAGCTCACAATTCCGGGACTTCCAAGAGACCCAGTACTTC. Protein sequence: CASSQFRDFQETQYF.

This rearrangement joins TRBV6-5 to TRBJ2-5; TRBD2 is a possible D gene (6 bases). The J call is doubtful: the DNA matches TRBJ2-7 better. The germline CDR1 and CDR2 sequences are MNHEY and SVGAGI. This CDR3 has 12 residues. The CDR3 coding sequence is TGTGCCGTCGGGCGGGGAACCTACGAGCAGTACTTC. This sequence encodes CAVGRGTYEQYF.

The rearrangement uses TRBV7-2 and TRBJ2-7, with 11 positions matching TRBD1. In germline, CDR1 is SGHTA, CDR2 FQGNSA. The V segment lost 1 base and the J segment 3 bases; nucleotides outside the gene matches: 2. This CDR3 is 15 amino acids long. CDR3: CASSLGDRGFYEQYF. The CDR3 region has the DNA TGTGCCAGCAGCTTAGGGGACAGGGGGTTCTACGAGCAGTACTTC.

This clone is a singleton in its sample. The CDR3 nucleotides read TGTGCCGGGGGGACTAGCGGAGCAGATACGCAGTATTTT. Translating it yields CAGGTSGADTQYF. The chain is built from TRBV7-9 and TRBJ2-3; TRBD2 matches 11 bases. The germline V gene has CDR1 SEHNR and CDR2 FQNEAQ (reference sequence). The J segment lost 4 bases and the V segment lost 11 bases, leaving 5 bases of the junction unmatched. CDR3 length: 13 amino acids. Based on the CDR3 plus reference TRBV7-9 and TRBJ2-3, the full variable domain is DTGVSQNPRHKITKRGQNVTFRCDPISEHNRLYWYRQTLGQGPEFLTYFQNEAQLEKSRLLSDRFSAERPKGSFSTLEIQRTEQGDSAMYLCAGGTSGADTQYFGPGTRLTVL.

This chain connects TRBV27 to TRBJ2-1; 7 bases line up with TRBD1. V dropped 3 bases and J dropped 2; count of bases not matched to a gene: 4. This CDR3 region has 15 residues. The germline V gene encodes CDR1 MNHEY and CDR2 SMNVEV (reference sequence). The CDR3 loop is CASSFDQGAYNEQFF. CDR3 bases: TGTGCCAGCAGTTTTGATCAGGGGGCCTACAATGAGCAGTTCTTC.

The gene calls are TRBV5-5 and TRBJ1-2; D remains ambiguous. This CDR3 contains 16 residues. In germline, CDR1 is SGHKS, CDR2 YYEKEE (reference sequence). V was cut by 1 base and J by 0 bases, with 13 bases left in between. CDR3 region: CASSLIGGQTNYGYTF. DNA of the CDR3: TGTGCCAGCAGCTTGATAGGTGGGCAAACTAACTATGGCTACACCTTC.

This CDR3 reads CASSLQGAPGEEQYF. The CDR3 nucleotides are TGTGCCAGCAGCTTACAGGGGGCGCCGGGTGAAGAGCAGTACTTC. V usage is TRBV5-4 and J usage is TRBJ2-7, with 9 bases aligning to TRBD1. The CDR3 spans 15 residues. Germline V gene data show CDR1 as SGHNT and CDR2 as YYREEE (reference sequence). J lost 7 bases, V lost 2 bases, and 10 bases had no gene match.

The chain has TRBV5-1 and TRBJ2-5, with D perhaps TRBD1 (6 bases). The CDR3 totals 16 residues. The V and J ends lost 2 bases and 1 base respectively, with 15 bases between them. Germline V gene data show CDR1 as SGHRS and CDR2 as YFSETQ. The CDR3 here is CASSFVTTGFQETQYF. DNA for the CDR3: TGCGCCAGCAGCTTCGTGACAACAGGGTTCCAAGAGACCCAGTACTTC.

J is TRBJ2-7 and V is TRBV4-1, with 9 bases fitting TRBD1. With 3 bases clipped from V and 3 bases from J, the junction kept 9 bases outside the gene matches. From germline, CDR1 is MGHRA and CDR2 YSYEKL. The CDR3 covers 16 residues. The CDR3 DNA reads as TGCGCCAGCAGCCAGGTTACAGGGGGCCTAAACTACGAGCAGTACTTC. Translating it yields CASSQVTGGLNYEQYF.

This clone came up once. The chain recombines TRBV5-1 with TRBJ2-1, with D unclear. V lost 0 bases to trimming and J lost 10 bases, with 11 bases between them. The CDR3 contains 13 residues. Germline lookup yields CDR1 SGHRS and CDR2 YFSETQ. CDR3 region: CASSLAVVGEQFF. CDR3 DNA sequence: TGCGCCAGCAGCTTGGCCGTGGTAGGAGAGCAGTTCTTC.

Turning to this clone: This specimen includes other DNA sequences encoding the same CDR3. The chain employs TRBV5-1 and TRBJ2-2; 9 positions match TRBD2. The V gene's germline CDR1 is SGHRS and CDR2 YFSETQ. The junction had 6 bases not matched to a gene; V was cut back by 4 bases and J by 5 bases. The CDR3 totals 15 residues. This chain's CDR3 is CASSPGLAVTGELFF. The CDR3 DNA follows: TGCGCCAGCAGCCCGGGACTAGCCGTGACCGGGGAGCTGTTTTTT.

V is TRBV13 and J is TRBJ2-3; 7 positions agree with TRBD1. Trimming at V came to 5 bases and at J to 2 bases, leaving 10 bases not matched to a gene. Germline CDR1 reads PRHDT; CDR2 reads FYEKMQ (reference sequence). There are 16 residues in the CDR3. The CDR3 region is CASSTGQANTTDTQYF. The CDR3 nucleotides read TGTGCCAGCAGCACCGGACAGGCGAACACCACAGATACGCAGTATTTT.

V is TRBV19 and J is TRBJ1-5; D not certain. The CDR3 has 15 residues. Trimming stripped 3 bases from V and 0 bases from J, with 9 bases between. Looked up from germline, CDR1 is LNHDA and CDR2 is SQIVND (reference sequence). In DNA form, the CDR3 reads TGTGCCAGTAGTATTTGGGATAATAGCAATCAGCCCCAGCATTTT. The encoded protein is CASSIWDNSNQPQHF. The full variable domain, in which reference TRBV19 and TRBJ1-5 provide the parts outside the CDR3, is DGGITQSPKYLFRKEGQNVTLSCEQNLNHDAMYWYRQDPGQGLRLIYYSQIVNDFQKGDIAEGYSVSREKKESFPLTVTSAQKNPTAFYLCASSIWDNSNQPQHFGDGTRLSIL.

In the case of this clone: One junction end disagrees with the germline gene, perhaps due to a read error. CDR3 DNA sequence: TGTGCCAGCAGTTTATGGGCGGACAGGGGGCTTTCCTTT. It yields the protein CASSLWADRGLSF. The chain recombines TRBV28 with TRBJ1-1, with TRBD1 matching over 11 bases. Germline CDR1 reads MDHEN; CDR2 reads SYDVKM. CDR3 length: 13 residues. Complete variable domain (other parts from reference TRBV28 and TRBJ1-1): DVKVTQSSRYLVKRTGEKVFLECVQDMDHENMFWYRQDPGLGLRLIYFSYDVKMKEKGDIPEGYSVSREKKERFSLILESASTNQTSMYLCASSLWADRGLSFGQGTRLTVV.

The genes are TRBV2 and TRBJ1-1; 9 bases map to TRBD1. V dropped 4 bases and J dropped 4; count of bases not matched to a gene: 7. The CDR3 is 15 residues long. Germline CDR1 and CDR2: SNHLY and FYNNEI. CDR3 in amino acids: CASSAQKQGATEAFF. As DNA, the CDR3 is TGTGCCAGCAGTGCGCAGAAACAGGGGGCCACTGAAGCTTTCTTT. Full variable domain (rest looked up from reference TRBV2 and TRBJ1-1): EPEVTQTPSHQVTQMGQEVILRCVPISNHLYFYWYRQILGQKVEFLVSFYNNEISEKSEIFDDQFSVERPDGSNFTLKIRSTKLEDSAMYFCASSAQKQGATEAFFGQGTRLTVV.